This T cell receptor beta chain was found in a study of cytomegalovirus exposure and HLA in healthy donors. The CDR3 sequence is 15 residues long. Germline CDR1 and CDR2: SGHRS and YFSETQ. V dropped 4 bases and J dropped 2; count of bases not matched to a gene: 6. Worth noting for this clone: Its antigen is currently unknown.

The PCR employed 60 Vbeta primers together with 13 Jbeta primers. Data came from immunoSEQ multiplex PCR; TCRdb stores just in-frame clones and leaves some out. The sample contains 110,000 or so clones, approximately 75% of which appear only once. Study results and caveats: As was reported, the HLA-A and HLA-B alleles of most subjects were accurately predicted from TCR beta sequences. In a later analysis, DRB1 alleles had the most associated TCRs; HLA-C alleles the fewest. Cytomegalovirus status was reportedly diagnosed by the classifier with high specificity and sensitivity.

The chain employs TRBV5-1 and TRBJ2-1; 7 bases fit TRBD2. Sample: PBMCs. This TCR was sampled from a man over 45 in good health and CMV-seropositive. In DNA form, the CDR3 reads TGCGCCAGCAGCCAGGTGGGGGGGACCTACAATGAGCAGTTCTTC. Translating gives CASSQVGGTYNEQFF.